A single sample gave rise to the 10 T cell receptor beta chains below, sequenced in a study of shared clonotypes between healthy human individuals. The table came from immunoSEQ multiplex PCR; TCRdb's copy has only in-frame clones and leaves some out. Of under 1 million clones in the sample, just over 95% were seen once. Selected positively for CCR7 and CD45RO-negative, naive CD8 cells excluded terminally differentiated effector memory CD45RA+ cells. Sequencing was carried out using naive CD8+ T cells sorted from blood. Receptors originate from a man aged 30 to 45 in good health.

The CDR3 sequence: CASGNGWASYNEQFF. The CDR3 DNA sequence: TGTGCCAGCGGGAATGGTTGGGCATCCTACAATGAGCAGTTCTTC. The chain couples TRBV28 to TRBJ2-1; no definite D call. Germline V gene lookup returns CDR1 MDHEN and CDR2 SYDVKM. The CDR3 covers 15 residues. The V end lost 8 bases, the J end lost 1 base, and 15 bases lay between the germline ends. Full variable domain (remainder filled in from reference TRBV28 and TRBJ2-1): DVKVTQSSRYLVKRTGEKVFLECVQDMDHENMFWYRQDPGLGLRLIYFSYDVKMKEKGDIPEGYSVSREKKERFSLILESASTNQTSMYLCASGNGWASYNEQFFGPGTRLTVL.

This rearrangement joins TRBV5-4 to TRBJ1-1; no reliable D call. The CDR3 loop spans 14 amino acids. The germline V and J ends were trimmed by 1 base and 1 base, with 8 bases remaining between them. Germline V CDR1 and CDR2: SGHNT, YYREEE (reference sequence). CDR3 protein: CASSLIGGNTEAFF. The CDR3 nucleotides are TGTGCCAGCAGCTTGATCGGTGGGAACACTGAAGCTTTCTTT.

This chain connects TRBV7-9 to TRBJ2-2; perhaps TRBD2 as D (5 bases). Germline CDR1 is SEHNR and CDR2 is FQNEAQ (reference sequence). The CDR3 is made up of 18 amino acids. With 4 bases removed from V and 2 bases from J, the gap between germline ends came to 20 bases. The DNA for the CDR3 is TGTGCCAGCAGCTCCACAACAATCCTAGCAGACAACACCGGGGAGCTGTTTTTT. Its translation is CASSSTTILADNTGELFF.

The J gene is TRBJ2-7, the V gene TRBV27; D might be TRBD1 (7 bases). The length of the CDR3 is 13 residues. V lost 7 bases, J lost 4 bases, and 14 bases lay in between. Germline CDR1 MNHEY, CDR2 SMNVEV (reference sequence). The CDR3 sequence is CASTWTGGYEQYF. DNA for the CDR3: TGTGCCAGCACTTGGACAGGAGGGTACGAGCAGTACTTC.

J is TRBJ2-7 and V is TRBV7-2, with D maybe TRBD1 (6 bases). Germline CDR1 reads SGHTA; CDR2 reads FQGNSA. The CDR3 spans 14 residues. The germline V and J ends were trimmed by 5 bases and 2 bases, with 13 bases remaining between them. CDR3 protein: CASSLTGSTYEQYF. The CDR3 coding sequence is TGTGCCAGCAGCCTGACAGGATCCACCTACGAGCAGTACTTC.

The V call is TRBV27, the J call TRBJ2-2; D remains unclear. CDR3 length: 11 amino acids. V was clipped by 3 bases and J by 7 bases, with 3 bases between them. The germline V gene has CDR1 MNHEY and CDR2 SMNVEV (reference sequence). In nucleotides, the CDR3 is TGTGCCAGCAGTTTTAACGGGGAGCTGTTTTTT. Translating it yields CASSFNGELFF.

The chain links TRBV29-1 to TRBJ2-1; 10 bases are shared with TRBD2. After removal of 7 bases from V and 2 bases from J, the junction contained 5 bases not matched to a gene. Germline values: CDR1 SQVTM, CDR2 ANQGSEA. This CDR3 region has 14 residues. CDR3 loop: CSARLAGTYNEQFF. The DNA of the CDR3 is TGCAGCGCCCGACTAGCGGGTACCTACAATGAGCAGTTCTTC.

The DNA of the CDR3 is TGTGCCAGTAGTATAGATTGGGATAGCAATCAGCCCCAGCATTTT. Translated, it gives CASSIDWDSNQPQHF. The chain carries TRBV19 and TRBJ1-5; the D is unclear. The CDR3 spans 15 residues. Deletions cut 0 bases from V and 0 bases from J, with 6 bases between. Germline V CDR1 and CDR2: LNHDA, SQIVND (reference sequence).

CDR3 sequence reads: CASSLPPNDEQFF. For the CDR3, the DNA is TGTGCCAGCAGCTTACCACCGAACGATGAGCAGTTCTTC. The chain links TRBV11-3 to TRBJ2-1; no clear D gene. The length of the CDR3 is 13 residues. Germline-derived CDR1 and CDR2 are SGHNT and YENEEA. V lost 2 bases, J lost 8 bases, and 10 bases lay in between. Based on the CDR3 plus reference TRBV11-3 and TRBJ2-1, the full variable domain is EAGVVQSPRYKIIEKKQPVAFWCNPISGHNTLYWYLQNLGQGPELLIRYENEEAVDDSQLPKDRFSAERLKGVDSTLKIQPAELGDSAVYLCASSLPPNDEQFFGPGTRLTVL.

The chain recombines TRBV27 with TRBJ2-2; D remains ambiguous. The CDR3 runs to 14 residues. V was pared by 0 bases and J by 10 bases, with 12 bases between. The V gene's germline CDR1 is MNHEY and CDR2 SMNVEV (reference sequence). The CDR3 spells CASSLSLSGEELFF. The CDR3 DNA reads as TGTGCCAGCAGTTTATCTCTTTCGGGCGAGGAGCTGTTTTTT.